The next 28 T cell receptor beta chains were all read from a single sample in a study of early T cells in non-severe SARS-CoV-2 infection. TCRdb re-called the 5' RACE reads through MiXCR, storing one row per CDR3 protein. The table lists around 12,000 distinct CDR3 sequences, around 5% of them singletons, with 9.5% to 10% in the top ten. The sequenced sample consisted of whole blood. The receptors here all came from an adult who was a healthcare worker with PCR-confirmed SARS-CoV-2 infection or an uninfected control (not recorded which).

This clonotype was observed a handful of times. The chain uses TRBV11-2 and TRBJ2-2, with D unclear. Germline loops: CDR1 SGHAT, CDR2 FQNNGV. Trimming shortened V by 0 bases and J by 2 bases, and 7 bases separated the two germline ends. The CDR3 has 15 residues. CDR3 sequence reads: CASSLDGDNTGELFF. The CDR3 region has the DNA TGTGCCAGCAGCTTAGACGGCGACAACACCGGGGAGCTGTTTTTT.

This clonotype is medium-sized. The chain combines TRBV20-1 with TRBJ2-3, with D possibly matching TRBD1 (5 bases). This CDR3 is 16 amino acids long. Per germline, CDR1 DFQATT and CDR2 SNEGSKA (reference sequence). The V and J ends lost 5 bases and 3 bases respectively, with 21 bases between them. The CDR3 region is CSAGSTRTQSTDTQYF. In DNA, the CDR3 is TGCAGTGCTGGATCTACCAGGACACAGAGTACAGATACGCAGTATTTT.

Relative to its sample, this clonotype is large. The J gene is TRBJ1-2, the V gene TRBV6-5; 7 bases map to TRBD1. Germline V gene lookup returns CDR1 MNHEY and CDR2 SVGAGI. Trimming removed 1 base from V and 0 bases from J; junction bases left unmatched: 17. The CDR3 is 20 amino acids. The CDR3 sequence is CASSYWFSSTGKYPNYGYTF. CDR3 nucleotides: TGTGCCAGCAGTTACTGGTTTTCTTCGACAGGGAAGTATCCTAACTATGGCTACACCTTC.

This clonotype was seen repeatedly, ten times or more. The rearrangement uses TRBV5-1 and TRBJ2-7, with D perhaps matching TRBD1 or TRBD2 (7 bases each). Trimming cost V 4 bases and J 2 bases, with 16 bases left between them. Germline-derived CDR1 and CDR2 are SGHRS and YFSETQ. The CDR3 extends over 15 amino acids. The CDR3 DNA is TGCGCCAGCAGCCCGGGGACAGCGGGAACCTACGAGCAGTACTTC. Amino acid sequence: CASSPGTAGTYEQYF.

The J gene is TRBJ2-6, the V gene TRBV20-1, with D hard to call. Looked up from germline, CDR1 is DFQATT and CDR2 is SNEGSKA (reference sequence). Trimming cost V 6 bases and J 0 bases, with 9 bases left between them. The CDR3 loop spans 14 amino acids. The CDR3 DNA sequence: TGCAGTGCCCCATCCACCTCTGGGGCCAACGTCCTGACTTTC. Amino acids: CSAPSTSGANVLTF.

This clonotype qualifies as medium-sized. The chain carries TRBV19 and TRBJ2-1; 8 bases fit TRBD2. This CDR3 region has 15 residues. Trimming took 9 bases from V and 6 from J; bases not matched to a gene: 13. Germline V gives CDR1 LNHDA, CDR2 SQIVND (reference sequence). CDR3 protein: CASQPRGLVTNEQFF. For the CDR3, the DNA is TGTGCCAGCCAACCAAGGGGACTAGTAACCAATGAGCAGTTCTTC.

This clonotype was seen many times. CDR3 nucleotides: TGTGCCAGCAGCCCCGCGGCTCGCAGGGCAAATTCACCCCTCCACTTT. As protein: CASSPAARRANSPLHF. The chain employs TRBV7-6 and TRBJ1-6; D may be TRBD1 (5 bases). CDR3 length equals 16 residues. V was cut by 5 bases and J by 7 bases, with 18 bases left in between. In germline, CDR1 is SGHVS, CDR2 FNYEAQ.

This clonotype is labeled medium-sized. The chain combines TRBV7-9 with TRBJ1-6; 8 nucleotides line up with TRBD1. Trimming took 5 bases from V and 7 from J; bases not matched to a gene: 13. The V gene's germline CDR1 is SEHNR and CDR2 FQNEAQ (reference sequence). The CDR3 loop spans 17 amino acids. The CDR3 is CASSQTFLTGVNSPLHF. DNA for the CDR3: TGTGCCAGCAGCCAGACCTTCCTGACAGGGGTAAATTCACCCCTCCACTTT.

This clonotype is labeled as medium-sized. V gene TRBV18 combines with J gene TRBJ2-1, with D possibly TRBD2 on 5 matching bases. V lost 1 base to trimming and J lost 0 bases, with 13 bases between them. Germline values: CDR1 KGHSH, CDR2 LQKENI. The CDR3 runs 17 residues. The chain's CDR3 is CASSPLLVASSYNEQFF. The CDR3, as DNA: TGTGCCAGCTCACCACTACTAGTGGCGAGCTCCTACAATGAGCAGTTCTTC. The whole variable domain, filled in from reference TRBV18 and TRBJ2-1, reads NAGVMQNPRHLVRRRGQEARLRCSPMKGHSHVYWYRQLPEEGLKFMVYLQKENIIDESGMPKERFSAEFPKEGPSILRIQQVVRGDSAAYFCASSPLLVASSYNEQFFGPGTRLTVL.

The chain links TRBV20-1 to TRBJ2-3; TRBD2 matches 9 bases. J lost 4 bases, V lost 5 bases, and 10 bases had no gene match. There are 15 residues in the CDR3. Germline V gene data show CDR1 as DFQATT and CDR2 as SNEGSKA (reference sequence). The CDR3 loop reads CSAAAGTSSADTQYF. The DNA for the CDR3 is TGCAGTGCTGCTGCCGGGACTAGCAGCGCAGATACGCAGTATTTT.

Ten or more counts support this clonotype. The V gene is TRBV6-6, the J gene TRBJ2-7, with a tentative D call TRBD1 (6 bases). In germline, CDR1 is MNHNY, CDR2 SVGAGI (reference sequence). The CDR3 is 16 residues long. The V and J ends lost 6 bases and 2 bases respectively, with 20 bases between them. The chain's CDR3 is CASRDSGHLGTYEQYF. In DNA, the CDR3 is TGTGCCAGCAGAGATTCGGGACACCTAGGGACCTACGAGCAGTACTTC.

Within the sample, this clonotype is medium-sized. The rearrangement uses TRBV28 and TRBJ2-1, with D unclear. Germline CDR1 and CDR2: MDHEN and SYDVKM. Trimming took off 6 bases at V and 7 bases at J, with 13 bases between the two ends. The CDR3 is 13 residues long. CDR3 coding DNA: TGTGCCAGCAGCCTCGAAGGGCGTAATGAGCAGTTCTTC. Translating it yields CASSLEGRNEQFF.

This clonotype was counted ten times or more. The genes are TRBV5-1 and TRBJ1-1; no clear D. Trimming took 2 bases from V and 4 from J, leaving 12 bases between them. In germline, CDR1 is SGHRS, CDR2 YFSETQ. The CDR3 is made up of 14 amino acids. Written as DNA, the CDR3 is TGCGCCAGCAGCTTCGAGGACTTGAGCACTGAAGCTTTCTTT. Translation: CASSFEDLSTEAFF.

At least ten counts were recorded for this clonotype. The CDR3 DNA follows: TGTGCCCCACCGGACGGCTATGGCTACACCTTC. Its protein product is CAPPDGYGYTF. The chain uses TRBV14 and TRBJ1-2; D not certain. Germline V gene sequence: CDR1 SGHDN, CDR2 FVKESK. The CDR3 is made up of 11 amino acids. The V end was cut by 11 bases, the J end by 4 bases, with 11 bases between.

This clonotype was counted at least ten times. The V gene is TRBV19, the J gene TRBJ2-7; 10 nucleotides align to TRBD2. Germline lookup yields CDR1 LNHDA and CDR2 SQIVND (reference sequence). CDR3 length: 15 amino acids. Trimming took 5 bases from V and 3 from J; bases not matched to a gene: 7. The CDR3 sequence is CASSSSWTSGYEQYF. The CDR3 DNA follows: TGTGCCAGTAGTTCATCATGGACTAGCGGCTACGAGCAGTACTTC.

This clonotype was seen repeatedly, ten times or more. This chain joins TRBV5-6 and TRBJ2-5; D gene unclear. Trimming removed 0 bases from V and 0 bases from J, with 9 bases in between. Germline CDR1 is SGHDT and CDR2 is YYEEEE. The CDR3 covers 15 residues. The CDR3 DNA sequence: TGTGCCAGCAGCTTGGCGGCAGATTACCAAGAGACCCAGTACTTC. It is translated as CASSLAADYQETQYF.

This clonotype is medium-sized (0.01 to 0.1%) within its sample. The rearrangement joins TRBV20-1 to TRBJ2-3; 12 bases are shared with TRBD2. The CDR3 runs to 13 residues. Per the germline V gene, CDR1 is DFQATT and CDR2 is SNEGSKA (reference sequence). The junction had 1 base not matched to a gene; V was cut back by 4 bases and J by 5 bases. Here the CDR3 reads CSATSGRGDTQYF. Here the CDR3 DNA reads TGCAGTGCTACTAGCGGGAGGGGAGATACGCAGTATTTT.

This clonotype was observed many times. This chain joins TRBV9 and TRBJ2-7; perhaps TRBD2 as D (5 bases). The CDR3 is 14 amino acids. Germline V gives CDR1 SGDLS, CDR2 YYNGEE. V gave up 0 bases and J gave up 4 bases, with 11 bases separating them. CDR3 sequence: CASSVVVRGYEQYF. In DNA form, the CDR3 reads TGTGCCAGCAGCGTAGTTGTGAGAGGGTACGAGCAGTACTTC.

This clonotype was picked up many times. This rearrangement joins TRBV7-2 to TRBJ2-3, with D unclear. Germline assignment: CDR1 SGHTA and CDR2 FQGNSA. Trimming left V 0 bases short and J 7 bases short, with 8 bases between. This CDR3 contains 13 residues. The DNA of the CDR3 is TGTGCCAGCAGCTTAGCCGCTTCGAATACGCAGTATTTT. The encoded protein is CASSLAASNTQYF.

The chain is built from TRBV18 and TRBJ2-3, with 13 bases aligning to TRBD2. CDR1 and CDR2 (germline): KGHSH, LQKENI. This CDR3 has 16 amino acids. The trim removed 10 bases at V and 4 bases at J, leaving 11 bases unmatched. In DNA form, the CDR3 reads TGTGCCAACCCACCCACTAGCGGGGGGGCCGCAGATACGCAGTATTTT. Amino acids: CANPPTSGGAADTQYF.

This clonotype was picked up many times. The chain carries TRBV11-2 and TRBJ1-3; D call uncertain. The CDR3 contains 13 residues. V was cut by 4 bases and J by 2 bases, with 6 bases left in between. From germline, CDR1 is SGHAT and CDR2 FQNNGV. CDR3 sequence reads: CASSSGPGNTIYF. Written as DNA, the CDR3 is TGTGCCAGCAGCTCCGGTCCTGGAAACACCATATATTTT. Full variable domain (outside the CDR3, taken from reference TRBV11-2 and TRBJ1-3): EAGVAQSPRYKIIEKRQSVAFWCNPISGHATLYWYQQILGQGPKLLIQFQNNGVVDDSQLPKDRFSAERLKGVDSTLKIQPAKLEDSAVYLCASSSGPGNTIYFGEGSWLTVV.

This clonotype was recorded many times. The V and J genes are TRBV6-6 and TRBJ1-4, with TRBD1 identical over 10 bases. Germline V gene data show CDR1 as MNHNY and CDR2 as SVGAGI (reference sequence). The CDR3 extends over 16 amino acids. The V segment lost 7 bases and the J segment 6 bases; nucleotides outside the gene matches: 11. The CDR3 sequence is CASTNSDRGPYEKLFF. The CDR3 DNA reads as TGTGCCAGCACCAACTCCGACAGGGGGCCCTATGAAAAACTGTTTTTT.

This clonotype was counted at least ten times. V and J are TRBV7-6 and TRBJ2-1, with D tentatively TRBD1 (5 bases). The CDR3 is 16 amino acids. CDR1 and CDR2 (germline): SGHVS, FNYEAQ. V gave up 7 bases and J gave up 4 bases, with 20 bases separating them. This CDR3 reads CASTKSRGILYNEQFF. The CDR3 DNA reads as TGTGCCAGCACCAAAAGTAGGGGTATACTATACAATGAGCAGTTCTTC.

CDR3: CASSLGGDGNTIYF. The CDR3 DNA follows: TGTGCCAGCAGCTTGGGGGGAGATGGAAACACCATATATTTT. The chain has TRBV5-5 and TRBJ1-3; D gene uncertain. CDR1 is SGHKS and CDR2 is YYEKEE in the germline V gene (reference sequence). The CDR3 has 14 residues. V was shortened by 0 bases and J by 3 bases, with 7 bases between the two germline ends.

This clonotype showed up just a few times. The chain recombines TRBV18 with TRBJ2-7, with 7 positions matching TRBD1. Losses at the gene ends were 2 bases for V and 2 bases for J; bases not matched to a gene: 3. CDR3 length: 14 amino acids. Germline-derived CDR1 and CDR2 are KGHSH and LQKENI. DNA for the CDR3: TGTGCCAGCTCACCAACGCAGGGGGCCTACGAGCAGTACTTC. Translating it yields CASSPTQGAYEQYF.

This chain links TRBV29-1 with TRBJ2-7; D possibly matches TRBD1 or TRBD2 (5 bases each). The germline V gene encodes CDR1 SQVTM and CDR2 ANQGSEA. CDR3 length: 14 amino acids. V gave up 4 bases and J gave up 6 bases, with 19 bases separating them. In DNA form, the CDR3 reads TGCAGCGTTGCGAGGGGACGAGGCGACGGCGAGCAGTACTTC. Its translation is CSVARGRGDGEQYF.

In its sample, this clonotype was seen many times. The chain employs TRBV27 and TRBJ2-3; 13 bases are shared with TRBD2. The junction had 8 bases not matched to a gene; V was cut back by 4 bases and J by 4 bases. The germline gives CDR1 MNHEY, CDR2 SMNVEV (reference sequence). The CDR3 has 17 residues. The CDR3 nucleotides read TGTGCCAGCAGTTCGGGACTAGCGGGGACCTCCGCAGATACGCAGTATTTT. Translation gives CASSSGLAGTSADTQYF.

This clonotype was seen ten or more times. V and J are TRBV7-3 and TRBJ1-1, with 7 positions matching TRBD1. V shed 5 bases and J 3 bases; nucleotides not matched to a gene: 3. The germline gives CDR1 SGHTA, CDR2 FQGTGA. This CDR3 is 13 amino acids long. The DNA for the CDR3 is TGTGCCAGCAGCCCAGGGACAGACACTGAAGCTTTCTTT. Translating it yields CASSPGTDTEAFF.